A selection of T cell receptor beta chains follows, all from one sample in a study of glioma-infiltrating T cells after dendritic cell vaccination. Generated by immunoSEQ multiplex PCR, the TCRdb table keeps only in-frame clones and is missing some. Among tens of thousands of clones listed, roughly 82% were seen once. Sample: blood, taken before dendritic cell vaccination. These receptors were obtained from a human donor with glioblastoma. Each CDR3 is given without its conserved first and last residue. Each record gives: J gene, V gene, CDR3 protein.

TRBJ2-7 | TRBV6-6 | ASSRLQGTNYEQY
TRBJ1-1 | TRBV5-1 | ASSLGNTGVGTEAF
TRBJ2-1 | TRBV18 | ASSPPGHRETNNEQF
TRBJ1-1 | TRBV27 | ASSLRILGGASSNTEAF
TRBJ1-2 | TRBV19 | ASSIQGVNYGYT
TRBJ2-3 | TRBV2 | ASRGGLAGVDTQY
TRBJ2-7 | TRBV7-9 | ASSLVASGGYEQY
TRBJ2-2 | TRBV5-1 | ASSLDGSRTGELF
TRBJ2-1 | TRBV28 | ASSSAVAREF
TRBJ2-5 | TRBV4-2 | ASSQEGLAGGREETQY
TRBJ1-5 | TRBV27 | ASSSTGTGISNQPQH
TRBJ1-3 | TRBV5-1 | ASSPEGQLLSGNTIY
TRBJ2-1 | TRBV2 | ASSGGNSYNEQF
TRBJ2-1 | TRBV6-5 | ASTSGTTNNEQF
TRBJ2-3 | TRBV5-4 | ASSLGFSGGAGTDTQY
TRBJ2-3 | TRBV30 | AWSTGQGTDTQY
TRBJ2-3 | TRBV7-7 | ASSFGGTGTQY
TRBJ1-4 | TRBV15 | ATSRSTGTGNEKLF
TRBJ2-5 | TRBV2 | ASSETGTYQETQY
TRBJ2-1 | TRBV9 | ASSFRGSMNLNEQF
TRBJ1-1 | TRBV9 | ASSGPSVGGTEAF
TRBJ2-1 | TRBV5-1 | ASSSTTGTAINEQF
TRBJ2-6 | TRBV19 | ASIPGGTAGANVLT